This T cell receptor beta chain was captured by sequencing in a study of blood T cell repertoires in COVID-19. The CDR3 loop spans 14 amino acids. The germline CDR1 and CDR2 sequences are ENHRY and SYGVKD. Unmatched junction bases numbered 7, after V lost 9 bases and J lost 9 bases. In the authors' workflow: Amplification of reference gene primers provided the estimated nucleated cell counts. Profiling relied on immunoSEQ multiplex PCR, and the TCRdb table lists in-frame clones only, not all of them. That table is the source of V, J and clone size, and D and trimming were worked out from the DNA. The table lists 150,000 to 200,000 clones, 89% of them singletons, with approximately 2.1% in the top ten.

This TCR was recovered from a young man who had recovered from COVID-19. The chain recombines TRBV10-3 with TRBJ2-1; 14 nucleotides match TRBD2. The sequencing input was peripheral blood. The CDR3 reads CAMGTSGRLAEQFF. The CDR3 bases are TGTGCCATGGGGACTAGCGGGAGACTGGCTGAGCAGTTCTTC.